This T cell receptor (beta chain) was sequenced during a study of cytomegalovirus exposure and HLA in healthy donors. This CDR3 is 16 amino acids long. The V gene's germline CDR1 is SGHRS and CDR2 YFSETQ. The V and J ends lost 3 bases and 4 bases, in that order; junction bases with no gene match: 9. The PCR used 60 Vbeta and 13 Jbeta primers. Repertoires were generated with immunoSEQ multiplex PCR, while TCRdb's copy carries only in-frame clones and drops some. Of over 150,000 clones listed, around three quarters are singletons. Sequenced input: PBMCs. This TCR was sampled from a man aged 30-40 years in good health and CMV-seropositive. The chain links TRBV5-1 to TRBJ2-1; 8 nucleotides align to TRBD2. The CDR3 reads CASSSAGGGLYNEQFF. The CDR3 DNA reads TGCGCCAGCAGCTCGGCCGGCGGGGGGCTATACAATGAGCAGTTCTTC. Full variable domain (remainder filled in from reference TRBV5-1 and TRBJ2-1): KAGVTQTPRYLIKTRGQQVTLSCSPISGHRSVSWYQQTPGQGLQFLFEYFSETQRNKGNFPGRFSGRQFSNSRSEMNVSTLELGDSALYLCASSSAGGGLYNEQFFGPGTRLTVL.